Following are 4 T cell receptor beta chains from one sample sequenced in a study of shared clonotypes between healthy human individuals. This table comes from immunoSEQ multiplex PCR, and its TCRdb copy is limited to in-frame clones, with some not included. The sample shows 950,000 to 1,100,000 clones, around 78% of them seen only once. Sequences were obtained from memory CD4+ T cells from PBMCs. Subset of the sample: CD45RA-negative fraction. The receptors were gathered from a man younger than 30 in good health. Some clones in this sample may be carry-over from other donors' samples.

The chain combines TRBV5-1 with TRBJ1-5; 9 bases fit TRBD1. Germline loops: CDR1 SGHRS, CDR2 YFSETQ. This CDR3 has 16 amino acids. Trimming removed 0 bases from V and 3 bases from J; junction bases left unmatched: 4. This CDR3 reads CASSLGDRESNQPQHF. CDR3 sequence (DNA): TGCGCCAGCAGCTTGGGGGACAGGGAGTCCAATCAGCCCCAGCATTTT.

The J gene is TRBJ2-3, the V gene TRBV4-1; 11 bases are a match to TRBD2. V dropped 4 bases and J dropped 2; count of bases not matched to a gene: 2. Germline CDR1 reads MGHRA; CDR2 reads YSYEKL. The CDR3 totals 15 residues. This CDR3 reads CASSPGLADTDTQYF. The CDR3 DNA follows: TGCGCCAGCAGCCCGGGACTAGCGGACACAGATACGCAGTATTTT.

CDR3 sequence: CASSISGGTNEQYF. CDR3 coding DNA: TGTGCCAGTAGTATCTCAGGGGGCACGAACGAGCAGTACTTC. The chain couples TRBV19 to TRBJ2-7; 8 bases align to TRBD1. Germline trimming cut 3 bases from V and 5 bases from J; bases unmatched to any gene: 6. This CDR3 has 14 residues. Germline V gene data show CDR1 as LNHDA and CDR2 as SQIVND (reference sequence).

This chain uses TRBV27 with TRBJ1-1; no firm D call. Germline CDR1 is MNHEY and CDR2 is SMNVEV (reference sequence). The length of the CDR3 is 13 residues. V dropped 5 bases and J dropped 0 bases, with 7 bases sitting between them. Here the CDR3 reads CASSKIMNTEAFF. CDR3 DNA sequence: TGTGCCAGCAGTAAGATAATGAACACTGAAGCTTTCTTT.